The sequence of this T cell receptor beta chain was determined in a study of early T cells in non-severe SARS-CoV-2 infection. Overall study: Sequencing input comprised bulk RNA from unsorted whole blood; chain pairing was not available.

This clonotype was counted only a few times. One entry per CDR3 protein, called by TCRdb with MiXCR from the 5' RACE reads. The sample records about 50,000 distinct CDR3 sequences, roughly 12% being singletons. Germline trimming cut 5 bases from V and 2 bases from J; bases unmatched to any gene: 3. The CDR3 is made up of 14 amino acids. The germline V gene encodes CDR1 MNHEY and CDR2 SVGEGT. The TCR comes from an adult who was a healthcare worker with PCR-confirmed SARS-CoV-2 infection or an uninfected control (not recorded which). The rearrangement joins TRBV6-2 or TRBV6-3 to TRBJ2-7; 10 positions match TRBD2. The sample in question was whole blood, obtained at baseline. The CDR3 sequence is CASSKGLATYEQYF. In DNA form, the CDR3 reads TGTGCCAGCAGTAAGGGACTAGCGACCTACGAGCAGTACTTC.